The 13 T cell receptor beta chains below come from one sample, sequenced in a study of OX40 agonist ivuxolimab in advanced cancers. TCRdb's copy holds only in-frame clones and misses some; the assay was immunoSEQ multiplex PCR. The data show around 70,000 clones, about 85% seen once. Source: CD4+ or CD8+ T cells sorted from blood, taken in a trial of the OX40 agonist ivuxolimab. The receptors shown here come from an adult with an advanced solid tumor such as melanoma, head and neck, liver or kidney cancer.

The chain has TRBV14 and TRBJ2-2, with 12 bases matching TRBD2. Trimming removed 4 bases from V and 2 bases from J; junction bases left unmatched: 2. The CDR3 sequence is 16 residues long. Germline V gene data show CDR1 as SGHDN and CDR2 as FVKESK. CDR3 nucleotides: TGTGCCAGCAGCCCTGGACTAGCGGGAAACACCGGGGAGCTGTTTTTT. It codes for CASSPGLAGNTGELFF.

The chain is built from TRBV30 and TRBJ2-3; 10 bases align to TRBD1. The CDR3 loop spans 14 amino acids. The V and J ends lost 8 bases and 2 bases, in that order; junction bases with no gene match: 7. The germline V gene encodes CDR1 GTSNPN and CDR2 SVGIG (reference sequence). This CDR3 reads CAVRDRGLTDTQYF. CDR3 DNA: TGTGCCGTCAGGGACAGGGGACTCACAGATACGCAGTATTTT.

The gene calls are TRBV6-5 and TRBJ1-6; D is ambiguous. The germline CDR1 and CDR2 sequences are MNHEY and SVGAGI. Trimming cost V 6 bases and J 7 bases, with 16 bases left between them. The CDR3 sequence is 15 residues long. In DNA, the CDR3 is TGTGCCAGCAGGCGCCCGGGATATCCAAATTCACCCCTCCACTTT. Translated, it gives CASRRPGYPNSPLHF.

This clone was found once. The chain carries TRBV6-1 and TRBJ2-5; 8 bases line up with TRBD2. The CDR3 contains 13 residues. Germline CDR1 is MNHNS and CDR2 is SASEGT. The J segment lost 1 base and the V segment lost 6 bases, leaving 1 base of the junction unmatched. CDR3 loop: CASSGGAQETQYF. The CDR3, as DNA: TGTGCCAGCAGCGGGGGGGCCCAAGAGACCCAGTACTTC.

The CDR3 DNA is TGTGCCAGCAGTATAGCAGGGGGCGGCTCCTACGAGCAGTACTTC. Translation gives CASSIAGGGSYEQYF. The rearrangement links TRBV13 to TRBJ2-7, with TRBD1 matching over 8 bases. The CDR3 extends over 15 amino acids. Per the germline V gene, CDR1 is PRHDT and CDR2 is FYEKMQ (reference sequence). J lost 0 bases, V lost 6 bases, and 7 bases had no gene match.

The gene calls are TRBV6-6 and TRBJ2-5; no clear D gene. The CDR3 sequence is 13 residues long. Germline CDR1 is MNHNY and CDR2 is SVGAGI (reference sequence). V lost 8 bases, J lost 4 bases, and 14 bases lay in between. CDR3 in amino acids: CASRGSNGETQYF. The CDR3 nucleotides are TGTGCCAGCCGCGGTTCGAACGGAGAGACCCAGTACTTC.

This clone was observed once. The chain couples TRBV28 to TRBJ1-2, with D tentatively TRBD1 (5 bases). This CDR3 contains 11 residues. Germline lookup yields CDR1 MDHEN and CDR2 SYDVKM. V gave up 7 bases and J gave up 6 bases, with 9 bases separating them. CDR3 DNA sequence: TGTGCCAGCATGGTAGGGGATGGCTACACCTTC. Protein sequence: CASMVGDGYTF.

The chain recombines TRBV11-2 with TRBJ2-2, with a possible D match to TRBD2 (5 bases). Trimming took 2 bases from V and 4 from J, leaving 11 bases between them. The CDR3 loop spans 15 amino acids. Germline V gene lookup returns CDR1 SGHAT and CDR2 FQNNGV. CDR3 sequence: CASSLIGRGTGELFF. Here the CDR3 DNA reads TGTGCCAGCAGCTTAATTGGTCGGGGCACCGGGGAGCTGTTTTTT.

This sequence joins TRBV19 and TRBJ2-7; D ambiguous. CDR1 is LNHDA, CDR2 SQIVND, per germline (reference sequence). This CDR3 comprises 13 residues. V was shortened by 1 base and J by 3 bases, with 7 bases between the two germline ends. The CDR3 bases are TGTGCCAGTAGTATAGGCAGTCACTACGAGCAGTACTTC. Translation: CASSIGSHYEQYF.

This CDR3 reads CASRPHRGDTEAFF. CDR3 coding DNA: TGTGCCAGCAGACCTCATAGGGGGGACACTGAAGCTTTCTTT. The J gene is TRBJ1-1, the V gene TRBV28, with D perhaps TRBD1 (6 bases). V lost 6 bases to trimming and J lost 3 bases, with 14 bases between them. Germline CDR1 and CDR2: MDHEN and SYDVKM. CDR3 length equals 14 residues.

The chain employs TRBV5-1 and TRBJ1-2; D unresolved. Germline values: CDR1 SGHRS, CDR2 YFSETQ. This CDR3 contains 15 residues. Trimming pared 0 bases from V and 7 bases from J, leaving 16 bases between. CDR3 region: CASSLDGPPMGGYTF. CDR3 bases: TGCGCCAGCAGCTTGGATGGTCCCCCAATGGGTGGCTACACCTTC.

V is TRBV18 and J is TRBJ2-7; D might be TRBD1 or TRBD2, each matching 6 bases. The CDR3 has 14 amino acids. V was shortened by 0 bases and J by 2 bases, with 8 bases between the two germline ends. Looked up from germline, CDR1 is KGHSH and CDR2 is LQKENI. The CDR3 DNA is TGTGCCAGCTCACCACCGGGGGGCACCTACGAGCAGTACTTC. Its protein is CASSPPGGTYEQYF.

The J gene is TRBJ1-2, the V gene TRBV9; 9 bases agree with TRBD1. V gave up 4 bases and J gave up 8 bases; unmatched junction bases: 9. The CDR3 consists of 14 residues. Germline CDR1 is SGDLS and CDR2 is YYNGEE. CDR3 region: CASSPSGTGIGYTF. In DNA form, the CDR3 reads TGTGCCAGCAGCCCCTCCGGGACAGGGATCGGCTACACCTTC.